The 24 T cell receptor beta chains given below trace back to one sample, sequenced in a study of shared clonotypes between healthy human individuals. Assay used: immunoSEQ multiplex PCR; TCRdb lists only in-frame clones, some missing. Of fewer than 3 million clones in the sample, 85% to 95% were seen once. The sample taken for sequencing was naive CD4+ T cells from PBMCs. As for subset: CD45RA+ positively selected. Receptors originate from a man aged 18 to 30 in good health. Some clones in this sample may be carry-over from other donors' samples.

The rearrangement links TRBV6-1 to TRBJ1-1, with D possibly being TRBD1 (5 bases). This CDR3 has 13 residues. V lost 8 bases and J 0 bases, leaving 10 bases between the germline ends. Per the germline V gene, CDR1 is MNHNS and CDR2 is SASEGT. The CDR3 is CASLGALNTEAFF. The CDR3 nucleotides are TGTGCCAGCCTCGGGGCATTGAACACTGAAGCTTTCTTT.

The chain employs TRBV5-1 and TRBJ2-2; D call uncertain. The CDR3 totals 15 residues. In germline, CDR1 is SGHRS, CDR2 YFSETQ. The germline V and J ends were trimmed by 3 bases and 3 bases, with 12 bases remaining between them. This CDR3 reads CASSSGPRDTGELFF. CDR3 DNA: TGCGCCAGCAGCTCAGGCCCCCGGGACACCGGGGAGCTGTTTTTT.

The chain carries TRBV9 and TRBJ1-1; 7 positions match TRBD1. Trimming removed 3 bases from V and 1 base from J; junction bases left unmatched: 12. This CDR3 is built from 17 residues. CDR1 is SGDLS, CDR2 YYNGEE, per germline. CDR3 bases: TGTGCCAGCAGCGCCAGGCGGAGGGGGCCGGAGAACACTGAAGCTTTCTTT. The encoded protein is CASSARRRGPENTEAFF.

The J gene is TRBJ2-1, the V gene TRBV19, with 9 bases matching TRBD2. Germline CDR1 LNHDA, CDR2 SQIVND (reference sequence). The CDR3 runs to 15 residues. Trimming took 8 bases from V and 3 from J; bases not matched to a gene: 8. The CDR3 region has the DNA TGTGCCAGTCGTTCAGCGGGAGGTTACTACAATGAGCAGTTCTTC. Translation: CASRSAGGYYNEQFF.

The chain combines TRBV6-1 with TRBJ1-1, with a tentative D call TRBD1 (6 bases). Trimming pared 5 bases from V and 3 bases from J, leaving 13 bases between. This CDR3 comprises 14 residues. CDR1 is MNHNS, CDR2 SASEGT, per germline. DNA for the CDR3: TGTGCCAGCAGTATACAGGGTGGGTACACTGAAGCTTTCTTT. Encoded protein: CASSIQGGYTEAFF.

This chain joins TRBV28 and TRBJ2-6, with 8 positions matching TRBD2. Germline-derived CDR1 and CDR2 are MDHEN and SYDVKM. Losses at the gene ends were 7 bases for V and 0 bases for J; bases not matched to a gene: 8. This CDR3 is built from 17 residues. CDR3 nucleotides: TGTGCCAGCACCCGGGGGGGGTTGATCTCTGGGGCCAACGTCCTGACTTTC. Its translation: CASTRGGLISGANVLTF.

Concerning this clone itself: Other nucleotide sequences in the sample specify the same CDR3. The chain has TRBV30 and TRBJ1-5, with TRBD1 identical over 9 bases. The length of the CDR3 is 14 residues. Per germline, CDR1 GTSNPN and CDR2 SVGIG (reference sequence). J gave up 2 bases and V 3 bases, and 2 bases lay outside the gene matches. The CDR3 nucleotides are TGTGCCTGGAGCCGGACAGGGGGCAATCAGCCCCAGCATTTT. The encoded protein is CAWSRTGGNQPQHF.

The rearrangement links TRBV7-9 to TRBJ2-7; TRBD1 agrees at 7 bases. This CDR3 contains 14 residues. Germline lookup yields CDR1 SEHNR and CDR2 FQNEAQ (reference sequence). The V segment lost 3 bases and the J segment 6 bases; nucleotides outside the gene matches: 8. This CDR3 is CASSFRGTESEQYF. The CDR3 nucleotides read TGTGCCAGCAGCTTTCGAGGGACAGAATCCGAGCAGTACTTC.

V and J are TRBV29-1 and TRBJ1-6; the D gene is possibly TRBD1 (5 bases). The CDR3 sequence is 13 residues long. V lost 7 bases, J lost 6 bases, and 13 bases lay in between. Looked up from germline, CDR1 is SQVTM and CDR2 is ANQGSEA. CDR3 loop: CSAAGTANSPLHF. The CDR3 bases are TGCAGCGCCGCAGGGACTGCTAATTCACCCCTCCACTTT.

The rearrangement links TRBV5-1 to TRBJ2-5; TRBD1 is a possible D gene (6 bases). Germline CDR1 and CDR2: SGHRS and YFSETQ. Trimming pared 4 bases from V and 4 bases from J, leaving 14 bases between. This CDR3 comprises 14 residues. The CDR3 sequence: CASSPRTVGETQYF. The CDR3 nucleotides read TGCGCCAGCAGCCCGCGGACAGTGGGAGAGACCCAGTACTTC.

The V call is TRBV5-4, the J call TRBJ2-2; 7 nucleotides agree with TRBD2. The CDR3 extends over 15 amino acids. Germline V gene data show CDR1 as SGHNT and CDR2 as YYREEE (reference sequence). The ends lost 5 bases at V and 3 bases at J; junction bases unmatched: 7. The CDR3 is CASRGLDSDTGELFF. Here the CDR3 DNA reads TGTGCCAGCAGAGGACTAGATTCGGACACCGGGGAGCTGTTTTTT.

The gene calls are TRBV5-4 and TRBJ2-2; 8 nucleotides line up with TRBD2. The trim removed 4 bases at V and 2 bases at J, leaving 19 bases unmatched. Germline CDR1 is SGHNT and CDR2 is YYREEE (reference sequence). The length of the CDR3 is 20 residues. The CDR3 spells CASSAAVGASSGGNTGELFF. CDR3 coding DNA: TGTGCCAGCAGCGCTGCGGTGGGGGCCAGCAGCGGGGGAAACACCGGGGAGCTGTTTTTT.

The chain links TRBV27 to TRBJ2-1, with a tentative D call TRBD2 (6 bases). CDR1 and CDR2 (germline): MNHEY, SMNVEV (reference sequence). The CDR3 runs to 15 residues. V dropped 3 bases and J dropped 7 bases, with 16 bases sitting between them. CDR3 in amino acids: CASSFKGRYSNEQFF. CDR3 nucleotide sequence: TGTGCCAGCAGTTTTAAGGGGAGGTACTCAAATGAGCAGTTCTTC.

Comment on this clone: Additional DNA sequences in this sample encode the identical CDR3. The CDR3 coding sequence is TGTGCCAGTAGTATAGTAGGGAGCAATCAGCCCCAGCATTTT. This gives the protein CASSIVGSNQPQHF. The genes are TRBV19 and TRBJ1-5; D gene unclear. The V gene lost 1 base and the J gene lost 1 base, with 5 bases spanning the gap. Germline V CDR1 and CDR2: LNHDA, SQIVND (reference sequence). CDR3 size: 14 residues.

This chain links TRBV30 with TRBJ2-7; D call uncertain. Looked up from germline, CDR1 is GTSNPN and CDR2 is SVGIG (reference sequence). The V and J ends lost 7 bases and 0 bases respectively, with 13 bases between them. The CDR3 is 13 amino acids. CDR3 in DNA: TGTGCCTACCCTCGTGGGGACTCCTACGAGCAGTACTTC. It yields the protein CAYPRGDSYEQYF.

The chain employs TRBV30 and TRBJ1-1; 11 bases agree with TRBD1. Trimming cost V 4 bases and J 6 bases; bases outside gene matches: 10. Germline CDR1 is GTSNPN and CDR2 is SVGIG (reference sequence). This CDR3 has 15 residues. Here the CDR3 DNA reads TGTGCCTGGATAGGTCAGCGGACAGGGGGCCCTGAAGCTTTCTTT. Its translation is CAWIGQRTGGPEAFF.

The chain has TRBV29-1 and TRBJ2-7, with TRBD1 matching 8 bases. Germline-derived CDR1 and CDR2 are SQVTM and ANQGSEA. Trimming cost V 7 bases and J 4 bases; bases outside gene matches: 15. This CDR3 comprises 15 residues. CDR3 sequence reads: CSARGRDRNQYEQYF. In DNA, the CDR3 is TGCAGCGCGAGAGGCCGGGACAGGAACCAGTACGAGCAGTACTTC.

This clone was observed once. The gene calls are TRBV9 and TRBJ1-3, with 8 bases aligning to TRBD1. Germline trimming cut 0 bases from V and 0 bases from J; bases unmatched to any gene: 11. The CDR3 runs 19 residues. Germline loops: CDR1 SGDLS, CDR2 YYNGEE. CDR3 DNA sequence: TGTGCCAGCAGCGTAGACCCTAGGACAGGGCAATACTCTGGAAACACCATATATTTT. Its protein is CASSVDPRTGQYSGNTIYF. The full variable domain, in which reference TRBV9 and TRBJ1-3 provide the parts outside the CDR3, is DSGVTQTPKHLITATGQRVTLRCSPRSGDLSVYWYQQSLDQGLQFLIQYYNGEERAKGNILERFSAQQFPDLHSELNLSSLELGDSALYFCASSVDPRTGQYSGNTIYFGEGSWLTVV.

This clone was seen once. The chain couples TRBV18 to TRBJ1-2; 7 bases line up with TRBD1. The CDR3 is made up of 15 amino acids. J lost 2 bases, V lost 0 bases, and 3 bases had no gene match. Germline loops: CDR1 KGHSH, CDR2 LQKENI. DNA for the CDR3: TGTGCCAGCTCACCACCGACAGGGTGGAACTATGGCTACACCTTC. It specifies CASSPPTGWNYGYTF.

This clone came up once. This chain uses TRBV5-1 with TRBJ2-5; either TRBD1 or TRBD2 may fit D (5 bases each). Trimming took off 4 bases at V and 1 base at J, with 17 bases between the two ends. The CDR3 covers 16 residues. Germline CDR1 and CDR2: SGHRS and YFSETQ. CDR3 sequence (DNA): TGCGCCAGCAGCCCCCAGTTGGGGGTAGGCCAAGAGACCCAGTACTTC. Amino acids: CASSPQLGVGQETQYF.

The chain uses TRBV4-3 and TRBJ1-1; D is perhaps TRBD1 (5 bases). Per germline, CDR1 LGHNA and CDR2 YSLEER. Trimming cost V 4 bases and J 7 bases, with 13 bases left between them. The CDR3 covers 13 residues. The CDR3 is CASSLLRGGEAFF. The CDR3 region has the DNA TGCGCCAGCAGCCTACTTCGGGGGGGTGAAGCTTTCTTT.

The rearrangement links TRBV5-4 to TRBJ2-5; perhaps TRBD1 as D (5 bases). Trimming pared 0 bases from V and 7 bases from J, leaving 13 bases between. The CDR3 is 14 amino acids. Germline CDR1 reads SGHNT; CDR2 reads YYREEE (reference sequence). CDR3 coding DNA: TGTGCCAGCAGCTTGGTCCCCAGGGAAAGGACCCAGTACTTC. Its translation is CASSLVPRERTQYF.

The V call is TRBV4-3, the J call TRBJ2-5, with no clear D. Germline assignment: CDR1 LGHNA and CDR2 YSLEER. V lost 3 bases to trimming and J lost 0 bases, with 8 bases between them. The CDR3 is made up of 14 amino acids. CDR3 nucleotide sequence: TGCGCCAGCAGCCAGAGCCGGGACCAAGAGACCCAGTACTTC. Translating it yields CASSQSRDQETQYF.

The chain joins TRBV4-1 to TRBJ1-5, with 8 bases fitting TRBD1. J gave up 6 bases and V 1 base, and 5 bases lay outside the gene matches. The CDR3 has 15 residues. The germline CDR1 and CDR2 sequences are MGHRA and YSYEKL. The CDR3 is CASSQGQGKAQPQHF. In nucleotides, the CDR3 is TGCGCCAGCAGCCAAGGACAGGGGAAGGCTCAGCCCCAGCATTTT.